This TCR beta chain was captured by sequencing in a study of blood T cell repertoires in COVID-19 (dated by TCRdb to the early 2020s). Describing the broader study: The collaborator samples originated in the United States, Italy and Spain and spanned the acute and convalescent phases of COVID-19. The material from the prospective study consisted of cDNA or gDNA derived from T cells, B-cell-depleted T cells, or PBMCs. The dataset comprised deeply sampled blood TCRbeta repertoires from subjects exposed to, actively infected with, or recovered from COVID-19. The repertoires were made available in a free public database intended to serve as a resource for research on the immune response to SARS-CoV-2. Samples came from the ongoing ImmuneRACE study (first 160 participants) plus 1,254 subjects from 6 global collaborators. Sample metadata almost always included a de-identified subject ID, COVID-19 status, age in years and sex. Where available, HLA class I and class II types were taken from metadata supplied by the sample provider and were not determined by assay-based typing.

General conclusions and limits of the study: Clinical and demographic metadata were provided uncurated, with the amount varying by source and participant.

Spanning cysteine to phenylalanine, the CDR3 consists of 13 amino acids. CDR3 DNA is the only sequence kept; it has 39 bases, read in frame from the first base. From the germline V gene (reference sequence), CDR1 is GTSNPN and CDR2 is SVGIG. The V end loses 4 bases and the J end loses 7 bases, and a stretch of 16 bases separates them. The immunoSEQ Assay, a bias-controlled multiplex PCR, was used to amplify TCRbeta CDR3 regions from genomic DNA. In the original analysis: Within the assay, amplification of reference gene primers was used to estimate how many nucleated cells each sample contained. To quantify the absolute abundance of each unique TCRbeta CDR3 rearrangement, sequence reads were collapsed and filtered. Productive Simpson clonality was computed per sample as the square root of Simpson's diversity index over productive rearrangements. TCRdb provides this immuneACCESS table in a form limited to in-frame rearrangements. Some clones are lacking; in checked studies, under half of them reflect an unresolved V gene, and why the rest are absent is not known. V, J and clone size are those of that table, while D and trimming were read from the DNA. The sample table lists about 370,000 clones, roughly 90% of them with a count of one. Clones ranked in the top ten supply less than 2% of the sample.

Participants in the prospective study were enrolled through a virtual design, were aged about 18 to 90 years, and lived in about 25 United States geographic areas. In the prospective study, participants were assigned to cohorts based on the clinical history participants reported in a screening survey and a study questionnaire. ImmuneRACE Cohort 3 recovered participants were defined by two consecutive negative NP/OP PCR tests, healthcare professional clearance, or symptom resolution. In the prospective study, whole blood, serum and a nasopharyngeal or oropharyngeal swab were collected from each participant by mobile phlebotomists. Additional blood draws and questionnaires over an approximately 2-month period could optionally be provided by prospective study participants. Before DNA extraction, prospective study blood samples were shipped either frozen or at room temperature. As to this clone: The specificity of this receptor is unknown. Qualities for individual bases were not recorded, and no much larger clone is one base off.

The chain links TRBV30 with TRBJ1-1; TRBD1 could be the D gene, as 5 bases match. Sequencing used PBMCs or T cells enriched from blood (not recorded which). The sequence was collected from a woman aged 25 to 39 who had recovered from COVID-19. The CDR3 sequence is CAWKGRVRGEAFF. The sequenced DNA is TGTGCCTGGAAGGGAAGGGTAAGGGGTGAAGCTTTCTTT.